Following are 4 T cell receptor beta chains from one sample sequenced in a study of human T cells and chemical hapten exposure. TCRdb reprocessed the RACE reads via MiXCR and lists one record per CDR3 protein. The sample lists around 300,000 distinct CDR3 sequences, approximately 6.3% occurring once. Time point: patch test 1, 2 weeks after DPC sensitization. Stated treatment: therapeutic diphenylcyclopropenone sensitization with weekly scalp DPC. Sequenced material: whole blood, taken in connection with sensitization to the hapten diphenylcyclopropenone (DPC). These receptors were collected from a woman in her late teens or twenties with alopecia areata. Some clones in this sample may be carry-over from other donors' samples.

The V call is TRBV29-1, the J call TRBJ2-3; D might be TRBD1 (5 bases). Looked up from germline, CDR1 is SQVTM and CDR2 is ANQGSEA. Trimming shortened V by 4 bases and J by 0 bases, and 8 bases separated the two germline ends. The CDR3 length is 13 residues. CDR3 in DNA: TGCAGCGTTGCGACAGCGAGCACAGATACGCAGTATTTT. This translates into CSVATASTDTQYF.

V and J are TRBV6-5 and TRBJ1-6, with a possible D match to TRBD1 (5 bases). V lost 2 bases to trimming and J lost 6 bases, with 8 bases between them. Per germline, CDR1 MNHEY and CDR2 SVGAGI. The CDR3 is made up of 14 amino acids. CDR3 amino acids: CASSYGGLNSPLHF. CDR3 in DNA: TGTGCCAGCAGTTACGGGGGACTTAATTCACCCCTCCACTTT.

This clonotype was found many times. This chain links TRBV7-6 with TRBJ2-1; 9 bases fit TRBD2. V trimming: 4 bases; J trimming: 6 bases; junction bases outside the gene matches: 13. The CDR3 is made up of 17 amino acids. Germline values: CDR1 SGHVS, CDR2 FNYEAQ. DNA of the CDR3: TGTGCCAGCAGCTCACCCCCCGGGACTAGCTTCTTCAATGAGCAGTTCTTC. Its translation is CASSSPPGTSFFNEQFF.

This clonotype was detected many times. CDR3 in amino acids: CASSFRLGLAGSDEQFF. CDR3 DNA sequence: TGTGCCAGCAGCTTCCGTCTCGGACTAGCGGGTAGCGATGAGCAGTTCTTC. This chain connects TRBV7-2 to TRBJ2-1; 11 bases match TRBD2. In germline, CDR1 is SGHTA, CDR2 FQGNSA. V was pared by 3 bases and J by 8 bases, with 12 bases of the junction left unmatched. The CDR3 totals 17 residues. The full variable domain, with the rest looked up from reference TRBV7-2 and TRBJ2-1, is GAGVSQSPSNKVTEKGKDVELRCDPISGHTALYWYRQSLGQGLEFLIYFQGNSAPDKSGLPSDRFSAERTGGSVSTLTIQRTQQEDSAVYLCASSFRLGLAGSDEQFFGPGTRLTVL.